Below are 9 T cell receptor beta chains sequenced from a single sample in a study of beta chain features in type 1 diabetes. Reverse transcribing all isolated RNA meant expressed TCRB transcripts were sequenced. Profiled with immunoSEQ multiplex PCR; TCRdb holds only in-frame clones, not every one. The data contain under 300,000 clones, 11% of them singletons. These receptors have no identified antigens. Study conclusions and caveats: The study found moderately but significantly shorter TCRB CDR3s in all four CD4+ subsets of Type 1 diabetes patients.

The sample taken for sequencing was naive CD4+ T cells from blood. The receptor set was obtained from a man between 25 and 39 years old with type 1 diabetes.

The CDR3 protein is CASSLRYRAGYTF. The CDR3 DNA follows: TGTGCCAGCAGCTTACGGTACAGGGCTGGCTACACCTTC. The chain joins TRBV13 to TRBJ1-2; possible D gene TRBD1, 6 bases. Germline values: CDR1 PRHDT, CDR2 FYEKMQ (reference sequence). The V gene lost 2 bases and the J gene lost 7 bases, with 11 bases spanning the gap. The CDR3 is 13 amino acids.

The genes are TRBV10-3 and TRBJ2-1, with D unclear. The CDR3 runs 11 residues. Germline V gene lookup returns CDR1 ENHRY and CDR2 SYGVKD. Trimming took 5 bases from V and 5 from J, leaving 4 bases between them. The CDR3 DNA sequence: TGTGCCATCAGTAATAACAATGAGCAGTTCTTC. Translated, it gives CAISNNNEQFF.

This clone was detected a few times. The chain recombines TRBV6-5 with TRBJ2-3; 10 nucleotides agree with TRBD2. J lost 3 bases, V lost 6 bases, and 6 bases had no gene match. CDR1 MNHEY and CDR2 SVGAGI come from the germline V gene. CDR3 size: 15 residues. CDR3 sequence (DNA): TGTGCCAGCAGCCCGGGACTAGCGTATACAGATACGCAGTATTTT. Amino acid sequence: CASSPGLAYTDTQYF.

The J gene is TRBJ2-7, the V gene TRBV4-2, with TRBD1 as a possible D gene (5 bases). V was cut by 1 base and J by 2 bases, with 12 bases left in between. This CDR3 comprises 15 residues. Germline V lookup: CDR1 LGHNA, CDR2 YNFKEQ. The CDR3 here is CASSQARQHAYEQYF. CDR3 nucleotide sequence: TGTGCCAGCAGCCAAGCACGACAGCACGCCTACGAGCAGTACTTC.

This clone was picked up a small number of times. The chain is built from TRBV27 and TRBJ1-1; TRBD1 aligns across 9 bases. CDR3 length: 13 residues. Per the germline V gene, CDR1 is MNHEY and CDR2 is SMNVEV (reference sequence). Trimming took 10 bases from V and 5 from J; bases not matched to a gene: 8. As DNA, the CDR3 is TGTGCCACCGCGCGACAGGGGGTTACTGAAGCTTTCTTT. As protein: CATARQGVTEAFF.

This chain joins TRBV5-1 and TRBJ1-1, with 8 bases fitting TRBD1. With 2 bases clipped from V and 4 bases from J, the junction kept 4 bases outside the gene matches. Germline V gene sequence: CDR1 SGHRS, CDR2 YFSETQ. The CDR3 covers 14 residues. The CDR3: CASSFVGTGTEAFF. CDR3 in DNA: TGCGCCAGCAGCTTTGTCGGGACAGGCACTGAAGCTTTCTTT.

CDR3 in amino acids: CSVETVRHGYTF. In nucleotides, the CDR3 is TGCAGCGTCGAGACGGTGAGGCATGGCTACACCTTC. The rearrangement joins TRBV29-1 to TRBJ1-2; D unresolved. Trimming shortened V by 6 bases and J by 6 bases, and 14 bases separated the two germline ends. Germline assignment: CDR1 SQVTM and CDR2 ANQGSEA. CDR3 size: 12 residues.

This clone was seen only a few times. The V and J genes are TRBV5-1 and TRBJ2-3; 10 nucleotides match TRBD2. The CDR3 is made up of 18 amino acids. Germline CDR1 and CDR2: SGHRS and YFSETQ. The trim removed 0 bases at V and 1 base at J, leaving 8 bases unmatched. The CDR3 nucleotides read TGCGCCAGCAGCTTGGCGGGGACTAGCGATTTCGGCACAGATACGCAGTATTTT. This codes for CASSLAGTSDFGTDTQYF.

The table lists this clone with a few counts. The chain is built from TRBV6-5 and TRBJ2-5; 8 positions agree with TRBD1. The germline V gene encodes CDR1 MNHEY and CDR2 SVGAGI. This CDR3 is 13 amino acids long. Germline trimming cut 6 bases from V and 5 bases from J; bases unmatched to any gene: 5. The CDR3 loop reads CASSQPGGETQYF. In nucleotides, the CDR3 is TGTGCCAGCAGCCAGCCAGGGGGCGAGACCCAGTACTTC.